This T cell receptor beta chain was found in a study of sequential checkpoint blockade in melanoma. Sequencing used immunoSEQ multiplex PCR; TCRdb keeps in-frame clones, though not all of them. The sample consists of 20,000 or so clones, approximately 72% of them appearing once. This clone was recorded only once. The sample's treatment: randomized to nivolumab then ipilimumab (arm A) or the reverse (arm B). No patient had prior DNA-damaging chemotherapy. Live CD3+CD8+ CD19− CD56− cells were sorted from PBMCs. The CDR3 has 13 residues. V was pared by 6 bases and J by 11 bases, with 10 bases of the junction left unmatched. CDR1 and CDR2 from the germline V gene are LNHDA and SQIVND (reference sequence).

This chain links TRBV19 with TRBJ1-5, with 7 nucleotides matching TRBD1. The sequence was obtained from a human donor with melanoma. Specimen: CD8+ T cells sorted from blood (inferred from file names), collected from a patient given nivolumab and ipilimumab in sequence. This CDR3 reads CASSLTGKDSQHF. Here the CDR3 DNA reads TGTGCCAGTAGCCTGACAGGGAAGGACTCCCAGCATTTT.